This paragraph covers one T cell receptor (beta chain) sequence. Its target is not known. With V trimmed by 2 bases and J by 3 bases, 10 bases remained unmatched. From germline, CDR1 is PRHDT and CDR2 FYEKMQ (reference sequence). The CDR3 extends over 17 amino acids. The sample originates from a study of T cells in localized non-small cell lung cancer. Findings of the study overall: Appearances in adjacent lung were noted for a median about 60 of the top 100 tumor clones. The study found T cell clonality highest in uninvolved adjacent lung, above tumor. Because only a single region of the tumor was sequenced, heterogeneity remains possible.

Produced via immunoSEQ multiplex PCR; TCRdb's table is partial and in-frame only. Found here are 40,000 or so clones, 75% to 90% of them singletons; the top ten hold 5.5% to 7%. The TCR originated in a man between 40 and 69 years old with stage I lung adenocarcinoma. This specimen consisted of peripheral blood, obtained before any cancer treatment. This rearrangement joins TRBV13 to TRBJ1-1; 9 positions match TRBD1. The CDR3: CASSLIPGQGIDTEAFF. Written as DNA, the CDR3 is TGTGCCAGCAGCTTAATCCCGGGACAGGGAATCGACACTGAAGCTTTCTTT. The whole variable domain, filled in from reference TRBV13 and TRBJ1-1, reads AAGVIQSPRHLIKEKRETATLKCYPIPRHDTVYWYQQGPGQDPQFLISFYEKMQSDKGSIPDRFSAQQFSDYHSELNMSSLELGDSALYFCASSLIPGQGIDTEAFFGQGTRLTVV.